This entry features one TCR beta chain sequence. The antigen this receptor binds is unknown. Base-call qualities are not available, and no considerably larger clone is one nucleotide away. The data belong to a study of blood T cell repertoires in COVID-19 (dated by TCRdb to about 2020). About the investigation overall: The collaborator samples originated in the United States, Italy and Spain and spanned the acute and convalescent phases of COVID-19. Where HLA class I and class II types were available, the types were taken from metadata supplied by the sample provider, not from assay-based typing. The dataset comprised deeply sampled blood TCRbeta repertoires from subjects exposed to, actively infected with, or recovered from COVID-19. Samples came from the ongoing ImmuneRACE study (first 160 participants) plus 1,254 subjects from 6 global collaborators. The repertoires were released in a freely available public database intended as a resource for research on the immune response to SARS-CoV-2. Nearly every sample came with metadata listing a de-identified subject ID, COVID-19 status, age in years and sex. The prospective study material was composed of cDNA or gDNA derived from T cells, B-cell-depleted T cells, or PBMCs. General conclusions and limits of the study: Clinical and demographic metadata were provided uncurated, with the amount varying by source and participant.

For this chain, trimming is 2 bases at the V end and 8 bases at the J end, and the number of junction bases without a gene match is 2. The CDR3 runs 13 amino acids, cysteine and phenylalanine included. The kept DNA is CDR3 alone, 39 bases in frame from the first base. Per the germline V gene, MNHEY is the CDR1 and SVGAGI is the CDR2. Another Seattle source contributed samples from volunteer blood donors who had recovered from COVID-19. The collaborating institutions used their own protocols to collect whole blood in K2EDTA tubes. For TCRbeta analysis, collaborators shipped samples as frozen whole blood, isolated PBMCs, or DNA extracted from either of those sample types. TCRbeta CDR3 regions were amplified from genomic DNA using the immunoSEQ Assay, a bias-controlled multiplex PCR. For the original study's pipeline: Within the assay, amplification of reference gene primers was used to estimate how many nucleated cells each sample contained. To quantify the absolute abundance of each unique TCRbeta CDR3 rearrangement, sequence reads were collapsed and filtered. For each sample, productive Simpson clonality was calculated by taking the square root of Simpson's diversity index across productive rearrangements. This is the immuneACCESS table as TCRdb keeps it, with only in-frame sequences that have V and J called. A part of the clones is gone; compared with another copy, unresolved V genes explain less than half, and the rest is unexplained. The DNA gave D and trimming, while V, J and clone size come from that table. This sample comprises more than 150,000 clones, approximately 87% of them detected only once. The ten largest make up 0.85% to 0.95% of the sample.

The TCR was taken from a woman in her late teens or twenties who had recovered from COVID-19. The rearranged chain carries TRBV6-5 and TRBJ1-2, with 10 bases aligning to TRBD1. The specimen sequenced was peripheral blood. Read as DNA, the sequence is TGTGCCAGCAGTTACGGGACAGGGGAAGGCTACACCTTC. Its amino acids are CASSYGTGEGYTF.